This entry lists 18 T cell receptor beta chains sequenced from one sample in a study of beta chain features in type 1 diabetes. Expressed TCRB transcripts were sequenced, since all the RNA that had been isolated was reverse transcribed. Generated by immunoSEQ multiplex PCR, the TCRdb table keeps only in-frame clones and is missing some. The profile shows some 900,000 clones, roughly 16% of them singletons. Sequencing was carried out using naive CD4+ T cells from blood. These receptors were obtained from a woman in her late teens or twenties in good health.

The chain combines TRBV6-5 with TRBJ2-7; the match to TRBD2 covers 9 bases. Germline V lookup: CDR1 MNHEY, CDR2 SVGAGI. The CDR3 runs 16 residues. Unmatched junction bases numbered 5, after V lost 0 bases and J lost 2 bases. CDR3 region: CASSYSPSGAPYEQYF. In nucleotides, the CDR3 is TGTGCCAGCAGTTACTCCCCTAGCGGGGCCCCCTACGAGCAGTACTTC.

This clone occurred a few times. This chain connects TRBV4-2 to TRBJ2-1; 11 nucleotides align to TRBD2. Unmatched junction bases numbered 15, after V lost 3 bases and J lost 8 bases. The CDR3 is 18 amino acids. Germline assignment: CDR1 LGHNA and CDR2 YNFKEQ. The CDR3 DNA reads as TGTGCCAGCAGCCATTGCTTAGCGGGAGGGTTCTTGTGGGATGAGCAGTTCTTC. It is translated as CASSHCLAGGFLWDEQFF.

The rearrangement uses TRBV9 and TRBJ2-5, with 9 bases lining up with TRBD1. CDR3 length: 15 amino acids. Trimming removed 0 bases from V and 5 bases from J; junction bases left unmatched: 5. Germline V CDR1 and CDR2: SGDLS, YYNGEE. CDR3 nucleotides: TGTGCCAGCAGCGTAGACAGGGGGCAAGGGGAGACCCAGTACTTC. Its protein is CASSVDRGQGETQYF.

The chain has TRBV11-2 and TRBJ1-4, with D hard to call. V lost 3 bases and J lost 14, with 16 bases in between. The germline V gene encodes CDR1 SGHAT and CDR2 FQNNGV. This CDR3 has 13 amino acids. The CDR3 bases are TGTGCCAGCAGCTTTGGTCCGGAGACTAAGCTGTTTTTT. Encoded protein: CASSFGPETKLFF. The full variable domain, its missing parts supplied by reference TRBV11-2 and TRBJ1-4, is EAGVAQSPRYKIIEKRQSVAFWCNPISGHATLYWYQQILGQGPKLLIQFQNNGVVDDSQLPKDRFSAERLKGVDSTLKIQPAKLEDSAVYLCASSFGPETKLFFGSGTQLSVL.

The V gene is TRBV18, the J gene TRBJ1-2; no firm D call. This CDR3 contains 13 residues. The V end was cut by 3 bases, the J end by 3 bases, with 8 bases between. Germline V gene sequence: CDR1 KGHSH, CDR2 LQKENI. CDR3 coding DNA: TGTGCCAGCTCACCCTCTACAGACTATGGCTACACCTTC. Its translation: CASSPSTDYGYTF. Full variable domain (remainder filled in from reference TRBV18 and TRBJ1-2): NAGVMQNPRHLVRRRGQEARLRCSPMKGHSHVYWYRQLPEEGLKFMVYLQKENIIDESGMPKERFSAEFPKEGPSILRIQQVVRGDSAAYFCASSPSTDYGYTFGSGTRLTVV.

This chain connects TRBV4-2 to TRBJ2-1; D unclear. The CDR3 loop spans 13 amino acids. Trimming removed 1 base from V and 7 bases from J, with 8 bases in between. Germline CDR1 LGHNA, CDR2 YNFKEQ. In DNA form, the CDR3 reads TGTGCCAGCAGCCAAGCGCGATCGAATGAGCAGTTCTTC. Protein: CASSQARSNEQFF.

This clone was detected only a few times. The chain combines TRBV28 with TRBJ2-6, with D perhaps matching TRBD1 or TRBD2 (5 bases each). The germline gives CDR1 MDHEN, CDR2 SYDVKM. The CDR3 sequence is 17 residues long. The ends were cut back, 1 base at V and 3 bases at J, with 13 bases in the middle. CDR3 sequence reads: CASSLSAAGSGANVLTF. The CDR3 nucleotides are TGTGCCAGCAGTTTATCCGCGGCAGGGAGTGGGGCCAACGTCCTGACTTTC.

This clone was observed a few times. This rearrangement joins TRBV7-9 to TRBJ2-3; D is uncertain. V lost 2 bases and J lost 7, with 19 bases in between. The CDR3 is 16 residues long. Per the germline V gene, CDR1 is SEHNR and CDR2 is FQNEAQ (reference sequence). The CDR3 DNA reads TGTGCCAGCAGCTTATTTCCGCGTACTATATCTAATACGCAGTATTTT. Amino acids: CASSLFPRTISNTQYF.

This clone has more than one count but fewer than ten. CDR3 residues: CASSPGTSGSLEQYF. The CDR3 DNA reads as TGTGCCAGCAGCCCGGGGACTAGCGGGAGTCTAGAGCAGTACTTC. The V gene is TRBV7-6, the J gene TRBJ2-7; 14 bases match TRBD2. The CDR3 is 15 residues long. Germline CDR1 reads SGHVS; CDR2 reads FNYEAQ. The J segment lost 7 bases and the V segment lost 5 bases, leaving 7 bases of the junction unmatched. The complete variable domain, with remaining parts taken from reference TRBV7-6 and TRBJ2-7, reads GAGVSQSPRYKVTKRGQDVALRCDPISGHVSLYWYRQALGQGPEFLTYFNYEAQQDKSGLPNDRFSAERPEGSISTLTIQRTEQRDSAMYRCASSPGTSGSLEQYFGPGTRLTVT.

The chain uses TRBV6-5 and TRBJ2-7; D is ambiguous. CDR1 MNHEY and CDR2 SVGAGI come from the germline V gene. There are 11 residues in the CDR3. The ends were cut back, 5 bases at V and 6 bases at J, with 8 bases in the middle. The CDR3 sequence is CASSLIGEQYF. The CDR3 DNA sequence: TGTGCCAGCAGTCTGATCGGCGAGCAGTACTTC.

Here the CDR3 DNA reads TGTGCCAGCAGTCCTCGTCCGGGTGACAACGGTCAGCCCCAGCATTTT. It yields the protein CASSPRPGDNGQPQHF. V and J are TRBV27 and TRBJ1-5; no reliable D call. Per the germline V gene, CDR1 is MNHEY and CDR2 is SMNVEV (reference sequence). This CDR3 is 16 amino acids long. The V end lost 5 bases, the J end lost 6 bases, and 20 bases lay between the germline ends.

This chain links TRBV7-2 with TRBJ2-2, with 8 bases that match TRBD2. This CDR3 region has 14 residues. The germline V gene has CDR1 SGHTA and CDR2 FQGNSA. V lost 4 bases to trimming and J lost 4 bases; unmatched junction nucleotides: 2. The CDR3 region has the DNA TGTGCCAGCAGCTCCCGGGGGGGCACCGGGGAGCTGTTTTTT. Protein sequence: CASSSRGGTGELFF.

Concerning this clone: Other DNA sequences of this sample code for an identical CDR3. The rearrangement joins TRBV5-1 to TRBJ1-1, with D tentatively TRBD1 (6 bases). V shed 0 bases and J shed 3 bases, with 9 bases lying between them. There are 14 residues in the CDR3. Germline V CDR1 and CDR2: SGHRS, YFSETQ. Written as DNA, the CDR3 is TGCGCCAGCAGCTTGGGCAGGGGAGACACTGAAGCTTTCTTT. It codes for CASSLGRGDTEAFF.

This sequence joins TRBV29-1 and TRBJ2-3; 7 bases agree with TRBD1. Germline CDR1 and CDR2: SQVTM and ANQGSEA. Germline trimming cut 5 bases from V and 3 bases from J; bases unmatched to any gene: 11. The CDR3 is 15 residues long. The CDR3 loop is CSVRGSSRGTDTQYF. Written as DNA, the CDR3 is TGCAGCGTTAGGGGTTCTTCCAGGGGGACAGATACGCAGTATTTT.

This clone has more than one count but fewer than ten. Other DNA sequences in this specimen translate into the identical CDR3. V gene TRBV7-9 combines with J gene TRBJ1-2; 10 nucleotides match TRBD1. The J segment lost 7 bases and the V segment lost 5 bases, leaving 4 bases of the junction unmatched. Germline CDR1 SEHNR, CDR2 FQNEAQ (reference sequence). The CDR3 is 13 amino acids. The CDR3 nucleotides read TGTGCCAGCAGCCCCCGGACAGGGGGTGGCTACACCTTC. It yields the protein CASSPRTGGGYTF.

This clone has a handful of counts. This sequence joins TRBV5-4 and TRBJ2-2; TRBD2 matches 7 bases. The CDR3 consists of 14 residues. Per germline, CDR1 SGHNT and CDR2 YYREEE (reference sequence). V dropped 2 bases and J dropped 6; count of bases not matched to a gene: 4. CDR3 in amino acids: CASSFTGGSGELFF. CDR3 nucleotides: TGTGCCAGCAGCTTTACGGGAGGTTCCGGGGAGCTGTTTTTT.

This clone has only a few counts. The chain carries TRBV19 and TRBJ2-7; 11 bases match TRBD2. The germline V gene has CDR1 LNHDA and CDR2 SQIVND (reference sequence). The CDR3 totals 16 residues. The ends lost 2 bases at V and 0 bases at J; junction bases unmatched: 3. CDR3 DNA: TGTGCCAGTAGTATAATCGGGACTAGCGGCTCCTACGAGCAGTACTTC. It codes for CASSIIGTSGSYEQYF.

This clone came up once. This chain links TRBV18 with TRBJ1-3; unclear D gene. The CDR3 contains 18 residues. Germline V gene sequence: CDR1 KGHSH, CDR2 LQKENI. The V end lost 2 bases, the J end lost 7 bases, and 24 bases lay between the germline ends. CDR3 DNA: TGTGCCAGCTCACCAAGGGCAGGATCACCTTCCGGACCCAACACCATATATTTT. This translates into CASSPRAGSPSGPNTIYF.